The text below deals with one T cell receptor (beta chain). Survey-level TCR beta sequencing used the immunoSEQ assay. Sequencing used immunoSEQ multiplex PCR; TCRdb keeps in-frame clones, though not all of them. In the table there are 45,000 to 55,000 clones, about 92% of which are singletons. The CDR3 contains 15 residues. V was pared by 0 bases and J by 7 bases, with 15 bases between. Germline loops: CDR1 SGHAT, CDR2 FQNNGV. The sequence was collected from a man aged 40-49 years with rheumatoid arthritis. The J gene is TRBJ1-2, the V gene TRBV11-2, with D perhaps TRBD1 (5 bases). The specimen sequenced was PBMCs. In nucleotides, the CDR3 is TGTGCCAGCAGCTTAGACGGGGCAGGGCAGGTTGGCTACACCTTC. Translating it yields CASSLDGAGQVGYTF.